This T cell receptor (beta chain) was recovered during a study of CD8 T cells in Susac syndrome. The study, taken as a whole, reports: TCR sequencing and HLA analysis covered a relatively small number of individuals.

With random hexamers, reverse transcription was performed on about 0.5 to 1 ug of RNA. An immunoSEQ multiplex PCR amplified TCR beta CDR3 over 54 Vbeta and 13 Jbeta. From the immunoSEQ multiplex PCR reads, TCRdb called clonotypes with MiXCR, one entry per CDR3 protein. This table holds hundreds of thousands of distinct CDR3 sequences, about nine tenths found once. The CDR3 consists of 16 residues. Germline CDR1 is LGHNA and CDR2 is YNFKEQ. V gave up 5 bases and J gave up 2 bases; unmatched junction bases: 4. Comments on this clonotype: The antigen is undetermined.

This TCR came from a human donor with multiple sclerosis. The sample comprised CD8+ T cells from PBMCs. V is TRBV4-2 and J is TRBJ2-3; 13 nucleotides align to TRBD2. CDR3 sequence (DNA): TGTGCCAGCAGCTTGGGGACTAGCGGGGACACAGATACGCAGTATTTT. Translated: CASSLGTSGDTDTQYF.